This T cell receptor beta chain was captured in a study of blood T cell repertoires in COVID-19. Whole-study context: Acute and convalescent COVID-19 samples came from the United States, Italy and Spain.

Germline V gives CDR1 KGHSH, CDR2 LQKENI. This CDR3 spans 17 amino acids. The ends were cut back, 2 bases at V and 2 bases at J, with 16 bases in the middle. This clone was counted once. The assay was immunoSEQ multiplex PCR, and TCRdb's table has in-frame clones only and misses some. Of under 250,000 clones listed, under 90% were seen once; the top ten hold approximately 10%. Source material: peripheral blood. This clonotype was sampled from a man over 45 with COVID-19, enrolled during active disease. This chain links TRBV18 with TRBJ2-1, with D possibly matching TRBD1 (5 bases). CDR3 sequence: CASSPEQETGAYNEQFF. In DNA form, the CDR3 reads TGTGCCAGCTCACCAGAGCAGGAAACAGGTGCCTACAATGAGCAGTTCTTC.